This record covers a single T cell receptor beta chain. Its antigen is unknown. The source of the sample is a study of vaccination effects on CD4 cells after COVID-19. Study conclusions and caveats: Of the vaccine-induced clones from healthy vaccinees, merely 1 of 255 recognized common cold coronaviruses as well.

The method was immunoSEQ multiplex PCR; TCRdb's version includes in-frame clones alone and lacks a portion of them. Of over 50,000 clones listed, more than 70% are singletons. This CDR3 spans 15 amino acids. V lost 0 bases, J lost 0 bases, and 7 bases lay in between. CDR1 SGHDT and CDR2 YYEEEE come from the germline V gene. Sequencing followed a ViraFEST assay step that expanded antigen-specific CD4+ T cells with viral peptide pools. Upon completion of around ten days in culture, CD4+ T cells were isolated. It was two doses of either the BNT162b2 or mRNA-1273 vaccine that participants received. IL-2 medium was substituted for half the medium on days 3 and 7.

The genes are TRBV5-6 and TRBJ2-1, with D perhaps TRBD2 (5 bases). Material: CD4+ T cells from PBMCs cultured with HCoV-229E spike peptides, obtained after COVID-19 vaccination. This clonotype was obtained from a human donor who received a COVID-19 vaccine. The CDR3 loop reads CASSLGGVSYNEQFF. CDR3 in DNA: TGTGCCAGCAGCTTGGGGGGAGTCTCCTACAATGAGCAGTTCTTC.